These 29 T cell receptor beta chains originate from one sample sequenced in a study of T-cell memory formation after mild COVID-19 (dated by TCRdb to the early 2020s). The library was obtained by 5' RACE. The listed sequencing device is Illumina NovaSeq 6000. TCRdb trimmed the raw reads at Q25, called clones with MiXCR and kept productive beta chains. One record per CDR3 amino acid sequence lists the most common genes and DNA. The table for this sample lists hundreds of thousands of distinct CDR3 sequences; 20% to 25% of them were counted only once. Together, the top ten hold about 10% of the sample. The sample consisted of PBMCs or a T cell subset sorted from them (not recorded which). These receptors originate from an adult woman who had mild COVID-19 (a few samples of this study predate the infection). The sample titles of this study are shuffled in the database, so cell type and time point are left out; the donor was told from shared clones.

This clonotype came up a few times. The J gene is TRBJ1-2, the V gene TRBV20-1; D remains ambiguous. V was pared by 7 bases and J by 3 bases, with 9 bases between. Germline V gene sequence: CDR1 DFQATT, CDR2 SNEGSKA (reference sequence). CDR3 length equals 11 residues. The CDR3 loop reads CSVPGYYGYTF. The CDR3 nucleotides are TGCAGTGTTCCCGGCTACTATGGCTACACCTTC.

CDR3 nucleotides: TGTGCCAGCAGCCGGACCCCAGGGGGTGCCTACGAGCAGTACTTC. Translated: CASSRTPGGAYEQYF. The V gene is TRBV5-5, the J gene TRBJ2-7; 7 nucleotides align to TRBD1. The length of the CDR3 is 15 residues. Losses at the gene ends were 4 bases for V and 2 bases for J; bases not matched to a gene: 9. Germline-derived CDR1 and CDR2 are SGHKS and YYEKEE (reference sequence).

This clonotype was detected a few times. This rearrangement joins TRBV9 to TRBJ2-3; tentatively, D is TRBD2 (5 bases). Germline V lookup: CDR1 SGDLS, CDR2 YYNGEE. The ends were cut back, 0 bases at V and 2 bases at J, with 10 bases in the middle. This CDR3 contains 15 residues. In DNA, the CDR3 is TGTGCCAGCAGCGTAGGGCGGGTGGACACAGATACGCAGTATTTT. Translated: CASSVGRVDTDTQYF. The entire variable domain, with the rest obtained from reference TRBV9 and TRBJ2-3, is as follows: DSGVTQTPKHLITATGQRVTLRCSPRSGDLSVYWYQQSLDQGLQFLIQYYNGEERAKGNILERFSAQQFPDLHSELNLSSLELGDSALYFCASSVGRVDTDTQYFGPGTRLTVL.

This clonotype was found a few times. This chain's CDR3 is CASSSSGPAADTQYF. Written as DNA, the CDR3 is TGTGCCAGCAGCTCTAGCGGGCCCGCGGCAGATACGCAGTATTTT. This chain connects TRBV5-6 to TRBJ2-3; 8 bases are a match to TRBD2. The CDR3 sequence is 15 residues long. With 3 bases clipped from V and 4 bases from J, the junction kept 7 bases outside the gene matches. Germline V gives CDR1 SGHDT, CDR2 YYEEEE. Full variable domain (remainder filled in from reference TRBV5-6 and TRBJ2-3): DAGVTQSPTHLIKTRGQQVTLRCSPKSGHDTVSWYQQALGQGPQFIFQYYEEEERQRGNFPDRFSGHQFPNYSSELNVNALLLGDSALYLCASSSSGPAADTQYFGPGTRLTVL.

The rearrangement links TRBV20-1 to TRBJ1-3; D gene uncertain. V gave up 1 base and J gave up 0 bases, with 7 bases separating them. The CDR3 is 14 amino acids. CDR1 DFQATT and CDR2 SNEGSKA come from the germline V gene (reference sequence). The CDR3 DNA follows: TGCAGTGCTAGAGTCCTGTCCTCTGGAAACACCATATATTTT. Amino acids: CSARVLSSGNTIYF.

This chain links TRBV6-2 or TRBV6-3 with TRBJ2-7; D is undetermined. Trimming left V 4 bases short and J 1 base short, with 11 bases between. This CDR3 is 14 amino acids long. CDR1 MNHEY and CDR2 SVGEGT come from the germline V gene. The DNA for the CDR3 is TGTGCCAGCAGTTCACTTACGGGTTCCTACGAGCAGTACTTC. Translation: CASSSLTGSYEQYF.

The chain joins TRBV20-1 to TRBJ1-1; a weak D match, TRBD1 (5 bases). CDR1 and CDR2 (germline): DFQATT, SNEGSKA (reference sequence). This CDR3 is 14 amino acids long. Trimming stripped 6 bases from V and 6 bases from J, with 20 bases between. In DNA, the CDR3 is TGCAGTGCCTCGAATGCAGGGTTATCTGCTGAAGCTTTCTTT. Translated, it gives CSASNAGLSAEAFF.

V and J are TRBV18 and TRBJ1-1; weak D call: TRBD1 (5 bases). Looked up from germline, CDR1 is KGHSH and CDR2 is LQKENI. Trimming shortened V by 3 bases and J by 1 base, and 12 bases separated the two germline ends. The CDR3 has 15 amino acids. This CDR3 is CASSPGLTRNTEAFF. In DNA, the CDR3 is TGTGCCAGCTCACCGGGGCTCACTAGGAACACTGAAGCTTTCTTT.

This clonotype was counted a few times. The chain has TRBV9 and TRBJ2-3; 10 nucleotides match TRBD2. CDR1 and CDR2 from the germline V gene are SGDLS and YYNGEE. After removal of 0 bases from V and 2 bases from J, the junction contained 9 bases not matched to a gene. This CDR3 has 18 amino acids. CDR3 loop: CASSVESGRASFTDTQYF. For the CDR3, the DNA is TGTGCCAGCAGCGTAGAGAGCGGGAGGGCCTCGTTCACAGATACGCAGTATTTT.

This clonotype was observed a handful of times. The chain couples TRBV6-1 to TRBJ2-3, with D perhaps TRBD1 (5 bases). Trimming cost V 0 bases and J 0 bases, with 7 bases left between them. The CDR3 covers 15 residues. Germline CDR1 is MNHNS and CDR2 is SASEGT. The CDR3 loop reads CASSEAAGSTDTQYF. Written as DNA, the CDR3 is TGTGCCAGCAGTGAAGCGGCAGGGAGCACAGATACGCAGTATTTT.

The genes are TRBV28 and TRBJ2-1, with TRBD2 identical over 7 bases. CDR1 MDHEN and CDR2 SYDVKM come from the germline V gene. CDR3 size: 16 residues. Losses at the gene ends were 4 bases for V and 2 bases for J; bases not matched to a gene: 8. This CDR3 reads CASSSPSSGTYNEQFF. The CDR3, as DNA: TGTGCCAGCAGTTCCCCTTCTAGCGGAACCTACAATGAGCAGTTCTTC.

This clonotype has at least ten counts. This chain links TRBV7-8 with TRBJ2-2; D not certain. From germline, CDR1 is SGHVS and CDR2 FQNEAQ. V was trimmed by 10 bases and J by 5 bases, leaving 5 bases between them. This CDR3 has 10 residues. CDR3 sequence: CAIGTGELFF. CDR3 DNA: TGTGCCATAGGAACCGGGGAGCTGTTTTTT.

The chain links TRBV5-4 to TRBJ1-2, with D maybe TRBD1 (5 bases). The V gene lost 0 bases and the J gene lost 3 bases, with 18 bases spanning the gap. Germline V CDR1 and CDR2: SGHNT, YYREEE (reference sequence). The length of the CDR3 is 17 residues. The DNA for the CDR3 is TGTGCCAGCAGCTTGGTAGTCGGGGGTAGGCTTCACTATGGCTACACCTTC. It encodes CASSLVVGGRLHYGYTF.

The sample holds a few counts of this clonotype. The CDR3 DNA reads as TGCAGTGCTAGAGGTCAACTAGCGTCTAGCACAGATACGCAGTATTTT. Its translation: CSARGQLASSTDTQYF. The chain carries TRBV20-1 and TRBJ2-3, with 7 nucleotides matching TRBD2. Germline-derived CDR1 and CDR2 are DFQATT and SNEGSKA (reference sequence). V lost 1 base and J lost 0; bases outside the gene matches: 7. This CDR3 is built from 16 residues.

This rearrangement joins TRBV25-1 to TRBJ2-4, with 7 nucleotides matching TRBD1. The CDR3 sequence is 12 residues long. The germline gives CDR1 MGHDK, CDR2 SYGVNS. V lost 4 bases to trimming and J lost 11 bases; unmatched junction nucleotides: 5. The CDR3 here is CASSGHRGLQYF. CDR3 in DNA: TGTGCCAGCAGTGGCCACAGGGGCCTTCAGTACTTC.

V gene TRBV5-1 combines with J gene TRBJ1-4; D gene unclear. Germline V gene sequence: CDR1 SGHRS, CDR2 YFSETQ. This CDR3 comprises 15 residues. V gave up 0 bases and J gave up 0 bases, with 6 bases separating them. CDR3 in DNA: TGCGCCAGCAGCTTGGGCCCATCAACTAATGAAAAACTGTTTTTT. The encoded protein is CASSLGPSTNEKLFF.

V and J are TRBV6-1 and TRBJ2-6, with 11 bases lining up with TRBD1. The CDR3 is 15 residues long. The trim removed 10 bases at V and 0 bases at J, leaving 2 bases unmatched. Germline CDR1 MNHNS, CDR2 SASEGT. CDR3: CAIGTGGSGANVLTF. The CDR3 DNA follows: TGTGCCATTGGGACAGGGGGCTCTGGGGCCAACGTCCTGACTTTC.

This clonotype turned up a few times. The chain's CDR3 is CASSVGGLPAGPDTQYF. The CDR3 bases are TGTGCCAGCAGCGTAGGGGGGCTCCCCGCCGGCCCAGATACGCAGTATTTT. This chain joins TRBV9 and TRBJ2-3; D might be TRBD1 (6 bases). Germline-derived CDR1 and CDR2 are SGDLS and YYNGEE. This CDR3 spans 17 amino acids. Trimming took 0 bases from V and 4 from J, leaving 18 bases between them.

This clonotype was counted only a few times. V and J are TRBV6-1 and TRBJ2-1; maybe TRBD1 (5 bases). This CDR3 is 15 amino acids long. Trimming took off 9 bases at V and 9 bases at J, with 24 bases between the two ends. The germline V gene has CDR1 MNHNS and CDR2 SASEGT. CDR3 in DNA: TGTGCCAGGAGGAGAGGACCTCAGGGTCAGGCTGAGCAGTTCTTC. Translated: CARRRGPQGQAEQFF.

This clonotype was counted ten times or more. The V and J genes are TRBV4-1 and TRBJ2-2, with 8 nucleotides matching TRBD2. Per germline, CDR1 MGHRA and CDR2 YSYEKL. V was pared by 5 bases and J by 2 bases, with 10 bases of the junction left unmatched. The CDR3 covers 17 residues. The chain's CDR3 is CASSDLGSGRNTGELFF. The CDR3 nucleotides are TGCGCCAGCAGCGACTTGGGGAGCGGGAGAAACACCGGGGAGCTGTTTTTT.

The gene calls are TRBV5-1 and TRBJ2-7; D uncertain. The CDR3 totals 13 residues. V dropped 4 bases and J dropped 1 base, with 9 bases sitting between them. Germline V gene data show CDR1 as SGHRS and CDR2 as YFSETQ. For the CDR3, the DNA is TGCGCCAGCAGCCCATTCGCATCCTACGAGCAGTACTTC. Protein sequence: CASSPFASYEQYF.

This clonotype was observed a handful of times. This rearrangement joins TRBV5-1 to TRBJ1-6; tentative D call: TRBD1 (5 bases). The CDR3 has 15 residues. Germline loops: CDR1 SGHRS, CDR2 YFSETQ. V gave up 3 bases and J gave up 7 bases, with 14 bases separating them. CDR3 sequence: CASSWGPRDNSPLHF. Written as DNA, the CDR3 is TGCGCCAGCAGCTGGGGCCCAAGGGACAATTCACCCCTCCACTTT.

This rearrangement joins TRBV28 to TRBJ2-5, with 7 bases aligning to TRBD2. Germline CDR1 MDHEN, CDR2 SYDVKM. CDR3 length equals 12 residues. V shed 6 bases and J 9 bases; nucleotides not matched to a gene: 7. The CDR3 region has the DNA TGTGCCAGCAGCAAACTTCGGGGGGCCCAGTACTTC. Its translation: CASSKLRGAQYF.

The gene calls are TRBV4-3 and TRBJ2-7, with 11 nucleotides matching TRBD2. The CDR3 totals 15 residues. Germline V CDR1 and CDR2: LGHNA, YSLEER. V shed 4 bases and J 3 bases; nucleotides not matched to a gene: 5. CDR3: CASSLGTSGLYEQYF. The DNA of the CDR3 is TGCGCCAGCAGCCTGGGGACTAGCGGTCTCTACGAGCAGTACTTC.

This clonotype was found a few times. The V gene is TRBV12-3 or TRBV12-4, the J gene TRBJ2-1, with TRBD2 matching 8 bases. The CDR3 length is 12 residues. Trimming at V came to 8 bases and at J to 8 bases, leaving 5 bases not matched to a gene. The CDR3 loop is CASSGGGYEQFF. The CDR3 nucleotides are TGTGCCAGCTCCGGGGGGGGTTATGAGCAGTTCTTC.

This clonotype was detected many times. The chain employs TRBV7-9 and TRBJ1-1; no definite D call. CDR1 and CDR2 from the germline V gene are SEHNR and FQNEAQ (reference sequence). Trimming took off 1 base at V and 5 bases at J, with 8 bases between the two ends. The CDR3 consists of 13 residues. CDR3 loop: CASSLEGWTEAFF. Written as DNA, the CDR3 is TGTGCCAGCAGCTTAGAAGGGTGGACTGAAGCTTTCTTT.

The V call is TRBV4-1, the J call TRBJ2-3; maybe TRBD2 (6 bases). Trimming took 1 base from V and 2 from J, leaving 13 bases between them. The CDR3 extends over 16 amino acids. Per the germline V gene, CDR1 is MGHRA and CDR2 is YSYEKL. The DNA of the CDR3 is TGCGCCAGCAGCCAAGGGACTAACCCTTACACAGATACGCAGTATTTT. This codes for CASSQGTNPYTDTQYF.

The chain uses TRBV29-1 and TRBJ2-3; D perhaps matches TRBD1 (5 bases). The CDR3 is 19 residues long. Trimming stripped 3 bases from V and 2 bases from J, with 27 bases between. Germline V lookup: CDR1 SQVTM, CDR2 ANQGSEA. The CDR3 sequence: CSVDRSPQGSSKPTDTQYF. The CDR3 bases are TGCAGCGTTGATCGATCCCCCCAGGGCAGCTCCAAGCCCACAGATACGCAGTATTTT.

The gene calls are TRBV4-1 and TRBJ2-7; unclear D gene. The CDR3 contains 15 residues. V was pared by 7 bases and J by 0 bases, with 16 bases between. CDR1 and CDR2 (germline): MGHRA, YSYEKL. The CDR3 loop reads CASKNSPLSSYEQYF. The DNA of the CDR3 is TGCGCCAGCAAAAATTCACCCTTGAGCTCCTACGAGCAGTACTTC.